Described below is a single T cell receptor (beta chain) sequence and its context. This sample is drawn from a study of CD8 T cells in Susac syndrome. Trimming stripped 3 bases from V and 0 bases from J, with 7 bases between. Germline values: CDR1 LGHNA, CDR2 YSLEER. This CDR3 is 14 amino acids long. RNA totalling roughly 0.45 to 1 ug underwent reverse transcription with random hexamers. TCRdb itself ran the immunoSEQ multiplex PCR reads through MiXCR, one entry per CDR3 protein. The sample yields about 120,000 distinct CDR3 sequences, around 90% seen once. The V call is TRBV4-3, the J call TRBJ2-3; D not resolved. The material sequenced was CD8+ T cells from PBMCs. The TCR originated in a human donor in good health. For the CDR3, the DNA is TGCGCCAGCAGCCATCGATCTAGCACAGATACGCAGTATTTT. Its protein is CASSHRSSTDTQYF.